Here is one T cell receptor (beta chain) with its context. The data stem from a study of blood T cell repertoires in COVID-19. Overall study: Samples came from the United States, Italy and Spain, spanning acute and convalescent COVID-19. In each case, the material was cDNA or gDNA derived from T cells, B-cell-depleted T cells, or PBMCs.

CDR3 length: 14 amino acids. J was trimmed by 8 bases and V by 4 bases; bases with no gene match: 5. Germline CDR1 SGHRS, CDR2 YFSETQ. Authors' analysis steps: Using reference gene primer amplification, nucleated cell counts were estimated. Measured with immunoSEQ multiplex PCR; TCRdb has only the in-frame clones, and not every one. V and J calls and clone size are copied from that table; D and trimming were computed from the DNA. The sample has around 220,000 clones, around 82% seen once. Sequenced: peripheral blood. The rearrangement joins TRBV5-1 to TRBJ2-1; 11 bases match TRBD2. The clonotype originates from a woman at least 80 years old with active or convalescent COVID-19. CDR3 residues: CASSPGLAVHEQFF. The CDR3 DNA follows: TGCGCCAGCAGCCCGGGACTAGCGGTACATGAGCAGTTCTTC.